The 22 T cell receptor beta chains listed next were all sequenced from one sample in a study of blood T cell repertoires in COVID-19. The assay was immunoSEQ multiplex PCR, and TCRdb's table has in-frame clones only and misses some. The table lists a few hundred thousand clones, 84% of them singletons, with approximately 2.4% in the top ten. Sequenced input: peripheral blood. All receptors derive from a middle-aged man who had recovered from COVID-19.

The chain links TRBV6-5 to TRBJ2-1; weak D call: TRBD2 (5 bases). The CDR3 loop spans 14 amino acids. Germline values: CDR1 MNHEY, CDR2 SVGAGI. V was shortened by 0 bases and J by 5 bases, with 8 bases between the two germline ends. The CDR3 is CASSYSNGNNEQFF. CDR3 in DNA: TGTGCCAGCAGTTACTCGAACGGGAACAATGAGCAGTTCTTC.

The chain joins TRBV4-3 to TRBJ2-5; tentative D call: TRBD2 (7 bases). The germline V and J ends were trimmed by 0 bases and 4 bases, with 18 bases remaining between them. CDR1 and CDR2 (germline): LGHNA, YSLEER. The CDR3 length is 17 residues. The CDR3 nucleotides are TGCGCCAGCAGCCAAGATCTAAAGCAGGGAGGGGGAGAGACCCAGTACTTC. Translated: CASSQDLKQGGGETQYF.

The chain joins TRBV28 to TRBJ2-7; 11 bases agree with TRBD2. Germline assignment: CDR1 MDHEN and CDR2 SYDVKM. The CDR3 is 17 residues long. Losses at the gene ends were 5 bases for V and 0 bases for J; bases not matched to a gene: 9. For the CDR3, the DNA is TGTGCCAGCAGTATTGGACTAGCGGGTAGGAGCTCCTACGAGCAGTACTTC. Translated: CASSIGLAGRSSYEQYF.

The V call is TRBV12-3 or TRBV12-4, the J call TRBJ1-6, with a tentative D call TRBD1 (5 bases). Between the trimmed V and J ends, which lost 5 bases and 7 bases, there was a span of 9 bases. CDR3 length: 13 residues. The CDR3 DNA follows: TGTGCCAGCAGTCTGGGGGGGAATTCACCCCTCCACTTT. The encoded protein is CASSLGGNSPLHF.

The rearrangement links TRBV7-2 to TRBJ2-1, with 7 bases aligning to TRBD1. The CDR3 spans 16 residues. The germline CDR1 and CDR2 sequences are SGHTA and FQGNSA. Losses at the gene ends were 3 bases for V and 4 bases for J; bases not matched to a gene: 9. The CDR3, as DNA: TGTGCCAGCAGCTTCCGAGCCGGGACAGATTACAATGAGCAGTTCTTC. The encoded protein is CASSFRAGTDYNEQFF.

This clone is a singleton in its sample. V is TRBV28 and J is TRBJ2-5, with D possibly matching TRBD2 (5 bases). The CDR3 has 14 residues. V was trimmed by 2 bases and J by 5 bases, leaving 12 bases between them. Germline-derived CDR1 and CDR2 are MDHEN and SYDVKM. The CDR3 coding sequence is TGTGCCAGCAGTTTAGTCACGGGGTTGGAGACCCAGTACTTC. Its translation: CASSLVTGLETQYF.

The chain is built from TRBV5-4 and TRBJ2-1, with 9 bases that match TRBD1. The CDR3 spans 16 residues. Germline CDR1 and CDR2: SGHNT and YYREEE (reference sequence). The V gene end was trimmed by 0 bases and the J gene end by 8 bases; junction bases not matched to a gene: 9. CDR3 nucleotide sequence: TGTGCCAGCAGCTTGGCCCAGACAGGGGGTATCGATGAGCAGTTCTTC. This encodes CASSLAQTGGIDEQFF.

This clone was observed a few times. The V and J genes are TRBV11-2 and TRBJ1-1; 7 bases match TRBD1. This CDR3 comprises 12 residues. CDR1 and CDR2 from the germline V gene are SGHAT and FQNNGV. Trimming removed 7 bases from V and 6 bases from J; junction bases left unmatched: 5. The CDR3 loop is CASKLGTAEAFF. CDR3 sequence (DNA): TGTGCCAGCAAACTCGGGACAGCTGAAGCTTTCTTT.

The rearrangement joins TRBV27 to TRBJ1-6; 8 bases match TRBD1. Trimming cost V 3 bases and J 9 bases; bases outside gene matches: 4. Germline values: CDR1 MNHEY, CDR2 SMNVEV (reference sequence). This CDR3 contains 14 residues. In nucleotides, the CDR3 is TGTGCCAGCAGTTTTGCAGGGGGCATTTCACCCCTCCACTTT. As protein: CASSFAGGISPLHF.

J is TRBJ1-1 and V is TRBV11-2; D is unclear. Trimming removed 5 bases at V and 2 bases at J, with 3 bases between. This CDR3 is built from 11 residues. Germline V gene data show CDR1 as SGHAT and CDR2 as FQNNGV. The CDR3 region is CASSPNTEAFF. DNA of the CDR3: TGTGCCAGCAGCCCTAACACTGAAGCTTTCTTT.

This chain links TRBV4-3 with TRBJ2-4; no clear D gene. The CDR3 length is 15 residues. The germline gives CDR1 LGHNA, CDR2 YSLEER. V was clipped by 0 bases and J by 2 bases, with 8 bases between them. CDR3 sequence: CASSQDGQSKNIQYF. The DNA of the CDR3 is TGCGCCAGCAGCCAAGATGGGCAGTCCAAAAACATTCAGTACTTC.

CDR3 nucleotide sequence: TGCGCCAGCAGCCGGTCCGGGACAGGGGGTTCCTACGAGCAGTACTTC. Its translation is CASSRSGTGGSYEQYF. This chain joins TRBV5-1 and TRBJ2-7, with 11 bases matching TRBD1. Germline V gene sequence: CDR1 SGHRS, CDR2 YFSETQ. The CDR3 spans 16 residues. V trimming: 4 bases; J trimming: 1 base; junction bases outside the gene matches: 7.

This chain links TRBV7-9 with TRBJ1-1, with 7 bases aligning to TRBD1. This CDR3 contains 15 residues. V dropped 6 bases and J dropped 0; count of bases not matched to a gene: 7. Germline CDR1 and CDR2: SEHNR and FQNEAQ (reference sequence). CDR3 DNA: TGTGCCAGCAGTTGGGACAGCTTCATGAACACTGAAGCTTTCTTT. This encodes CASSWDSFMNTEAFF.

V usage is TRBV27 and J usage is TRBJ1-2; D not certain. The germline V gene has CDR1 MNHEY and CDR2 SMNVEV (reference sequence). V was pared by 4 bases and J by 8 bases, with 8 bases between. The CDR3 contains 11 residues. The CDR3: CASSSGEGYTF. In DNA, the CDR3 is TGTGCCAGCAGTTCTGGGGAGGGCTACACCTTC.

This clone was counted ten times or more. The V call is TRBV14, the J call TRBJ2-5; TRBD2 matches 11 bases. CDR3 length: 15 amino acids. Germline V gene sequence: CDR1 SGHDN, CDR2 FVKESK. J gave up 6 bases and V 4 bases, and 7 bases lay outside the gene matches. CDR3 residues: CASSPTSGGWQTQYF. CDR3 sequence (DNA): TGTGCCAGCAGCCCCACTAGCGGGGGTTGGCAGACCCAGTACTTC.

In DNA form, the CDR3 reads TGTGCCAGCAGCCTGAACGCCCTACGAGGCGAGCAGTACTTC. It translates to CASSLNALRGEQYF. The chain is built from TRBV3-1 (or the pseudogene TRBV3-2) and TRBJ2-7, with unresolved D. The germline gives CDR1 LGHDT, CDR2 YNNKEL (reference sequence). V gave up 4 bases and J gave up 6 bases, with 16 bases separating them. This CDR3 has 14 amino acids.

The chain employs TRBV6-1 and TRBJ1-2; 8 bases line up with TRBD1. Germline CDR1 is MNHNS and CDR2 is SASEGT. V lost 0 bases to trimming and J lost 5 bases; unmatched junction nucleotides: 5. This CDR3 has 15 amino acids. The CDR3 is CASSEASGQGYGYTF. The CDR3 coding sequence is TGTGCCAGCAGTGAAGCGTCCGGACAGGGATATGGCTACACCTTC.

V gene TRBV2 combines with J gene TRBJ1-1; the match to TRBD1 covers 7 bases. This CDR3 contains 17 residues. V lost 2 bases and J lost 0; bases outside the gene matches: 9. CDR1 is SNHLY, CDR2 FYNNEI, per germline. In nucleotides, the CDR3 is TGTGCCAGCAGTGAAATACAGGGGTTTGGTTTGAACACTGAAGCTTTCTTT. The encoded protein is CASSEIQGFGLNTEAFF.

The gene calls are TRBV5-1 and TRBJ2-7; D is possibly TRBD1 (5 bases). Germline V gene lookup returns CDR1 SGHRS and CDR2 YFSETQ. V was trimmed by 4 bases and J by 2 bases, leaving 16 bases between them. The CDR3 runs to 15 residues. DNA for the CDR3: TGCGCCAGCAGCCCCCGGCCGGACATTGCCTACGAGCAGTACTTC. As protein: CASSPRPDIAYEQYF.

The genes are TRBV4-3 and TRBJ2-1, with D possibly TRBD1 on 5 matching bases. Germline lookup yields CDR1 LGHNA and CDR2 YSLEER. The CDR3 length is 14 residues. V was shortened by 0 bases and J by 10 bases, with 13 bases between the two germline ends. For the CDR3, the DNA is TGCGCCAGCAGCCAAGATTATTCAGGGCGAGAGCAGTTCTTC. This gives the protein CASSQDYSGREQFF.

This clone was detected only once. At one end the junction does not follow the germline gene, possibly because of a read error. This sequence joins TRBV4-1 and TRBJ2-7, with TRBD1 matching over 7 bases. Germline CDR1 reads MGHRA; CDR2 reads YSYEKL. This CDR3 has 14 residues. The CDR3 bases are TGCGCCAGCAGCCAGGGAGACAGGGTGTCCGGGTCAGACTTC. This sequence encodes CASSQGDRVSGSDF.

This clone was counted between two and nine times. J is TRBJ1-2 and V is TRBV6-5; 7 bases map to TRBD1. The V and J ends lost 5 bases and 2 bases, in that order; junction bases with no gene match: 5. In germline, CDR1 is MNHEY, CDR2 SVGAGI. The CDR3 extends over 14 amino acids. The CDR3: CASSPRTGNYGYTF. As DNA, the CDR3 is TGTGCCAGCAGTCCCCGGACAGGAAACTATGGCTACACCTTC.